The subject of this entry is one TCR beta chain. Germline V gene data show CDR1 as MNHEY and CDR2 as SVGEGT. The V end lost 2 bases, the J end lost 7 bases, and 13 bases lay between the germline ends. The CDR3 totals 14 residues. Sequenced by immunoSEQ multiplex PCR; TCRdb stores in-frame clones only, minus some. This table holds around 210,000 clones, 70% to 85% found once. The entry originates in a study of blood T cell repertoires in COVID-19. The sequenced sample was peripheral blood. The chain couples TRBV6-2 or TRBV6-3 to TRBJ2-3, with D perhaps matching TRBD1 (6 bases). The origin of this receptor is a human donor in a cohort sampled during active COVID-19. CDR3 loop: CASSYVGQSNTQYF. In DNA form, the CDR3 reads TGTGCCAGCAGTTACGTCGGACAGTCGAATACGCAGTATTTT.